This TCR beta chain is from a study of post-analysis software for immune sequencing data. Study-level points and caveats: Among roughly 5 TRBV segments more frequent in patients than controls were TRBV5-6, TRBV5-1 and TRBV20-1.

cDNA libraries of TCR beta carried unique molecular identifiers. One entry per CDR3 protein results from TCRdb running MiXCR on the PCR reads. This repertoire shows approximately 400,000 distinct CDR3 sequences, around 33% found once; its top ten account for 13%. The CDR3 contains 14 residues. Trimming removed 4 bases at V and 2 bases at J, with 11 bases between. About this clonotype: Its antigen is unknown.

The origin of this receptor is a girl between 10 and 17 years old with multiple sclerosis. Input material: blood. The chain couples TRBV12-3 or TRBV12-4 to TRBJ1-1; no firm D call. The CDR3 region has the DNA TGTGCCAGCAGTTGGATGGGAACCAACACTGAAGCTTTCTTT. Its protein product is CASSWMGTNTEAFF.